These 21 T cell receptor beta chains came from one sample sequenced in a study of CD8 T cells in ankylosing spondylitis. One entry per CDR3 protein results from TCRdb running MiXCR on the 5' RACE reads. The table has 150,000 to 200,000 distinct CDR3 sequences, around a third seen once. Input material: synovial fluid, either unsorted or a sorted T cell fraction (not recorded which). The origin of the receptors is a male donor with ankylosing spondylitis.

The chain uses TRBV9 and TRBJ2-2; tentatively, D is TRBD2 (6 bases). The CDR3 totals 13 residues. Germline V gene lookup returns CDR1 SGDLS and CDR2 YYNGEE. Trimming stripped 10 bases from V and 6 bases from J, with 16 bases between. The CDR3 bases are TGTGCCGTAGTAAGCGGGCGCTCCGGGGAGCTGTTTTTT. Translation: CAVVSGRSGELFF. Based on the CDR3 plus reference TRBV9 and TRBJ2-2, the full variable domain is DSGVTQTPKHLITATGQRVTLRCSPRSGDLSVYWYQQSLDQGLQFLIQYYNGEERAKGNILERFSAQQFPDLHSELNLSSLELGDSALYFCAVVSGRSGELFFGEGSRLTVL.

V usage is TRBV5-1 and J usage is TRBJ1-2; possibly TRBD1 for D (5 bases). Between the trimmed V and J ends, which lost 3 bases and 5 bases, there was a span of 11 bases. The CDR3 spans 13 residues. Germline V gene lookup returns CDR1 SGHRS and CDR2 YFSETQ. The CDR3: CASSSGTRYGYTF. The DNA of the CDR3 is TGCGCCAGCAGCTCAGGGACGCGATATGGCTACACCTTC. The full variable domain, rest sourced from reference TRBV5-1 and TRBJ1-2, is KAGVTQTPRYLIKTRGQQVTLSCSPISGHRSVSWYQQTPGQGLQFLFEYFSETQRNKGNFPGRFSGRQFSNSRSEMNVSTLELGDSALYLCASSSGTRYGYTFGSGTRLTVV.

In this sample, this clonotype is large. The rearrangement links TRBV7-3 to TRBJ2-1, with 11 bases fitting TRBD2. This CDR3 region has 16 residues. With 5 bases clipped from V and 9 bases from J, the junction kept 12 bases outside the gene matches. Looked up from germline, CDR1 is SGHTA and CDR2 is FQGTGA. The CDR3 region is CASSQGASGGLIEQFF. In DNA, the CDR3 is TGTGCCAGCAGCCAAGGGGCTAGCGGGGGGTTGATTGAGCAGTTCTTC.

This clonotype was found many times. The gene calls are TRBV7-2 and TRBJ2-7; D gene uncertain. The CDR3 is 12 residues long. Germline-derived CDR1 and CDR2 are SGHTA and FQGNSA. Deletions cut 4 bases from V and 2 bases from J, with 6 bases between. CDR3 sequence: CASSYMTYEQYF. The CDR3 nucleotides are TGTGCCAGCAGCTACATGACCTACGAGCAGTACTTC. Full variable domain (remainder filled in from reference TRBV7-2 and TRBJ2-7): GAGVSQSPSNKVTEKGKDVELRCDPISGHTALYWYRQSLGQGLEFLIYFQGNSAPDKSGLPSDRFSAERTGGSVSTLTIQRTQQEDSAVYLCASSYMTYEQYFGPGTRLTVT.

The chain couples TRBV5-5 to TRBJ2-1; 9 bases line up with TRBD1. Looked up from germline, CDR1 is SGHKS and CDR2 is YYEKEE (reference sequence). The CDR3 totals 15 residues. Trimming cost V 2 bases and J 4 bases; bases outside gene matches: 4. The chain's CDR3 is CASSFRDRAYNEQFF. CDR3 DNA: TGTGCCAGCAGCTTCCGGGACAGGGCGTACAATGAGCAGTTCTTC.

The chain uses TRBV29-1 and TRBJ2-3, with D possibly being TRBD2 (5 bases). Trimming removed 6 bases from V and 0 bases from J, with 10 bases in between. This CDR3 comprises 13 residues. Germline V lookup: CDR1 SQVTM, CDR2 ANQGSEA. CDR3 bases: TGCAGCGTAGAGGGAGATAGCACAGATACGCAGTATTTT. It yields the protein CSVEGDSTDTQYF.

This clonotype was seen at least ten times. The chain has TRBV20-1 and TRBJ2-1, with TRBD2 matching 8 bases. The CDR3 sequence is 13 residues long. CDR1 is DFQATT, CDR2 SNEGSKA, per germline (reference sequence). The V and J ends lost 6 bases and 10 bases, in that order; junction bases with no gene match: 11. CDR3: CSAGGAGGREQFF. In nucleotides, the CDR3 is TGCAGTGCCGGAGGGGCGGGGGGCAGGGAGCAGTTCTTC.

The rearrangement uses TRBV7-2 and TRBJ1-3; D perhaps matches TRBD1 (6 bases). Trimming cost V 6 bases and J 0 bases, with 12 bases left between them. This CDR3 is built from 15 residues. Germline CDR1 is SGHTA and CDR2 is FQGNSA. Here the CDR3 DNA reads TGTGCCAGCAGTCCCGGACAGCACTCTGGAAACACCATATATTTT. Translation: CASSPGQHSGNTIYF. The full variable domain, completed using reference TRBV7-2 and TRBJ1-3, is GAGVSQSPSNKVTEKGKDVELRCDPISGHTALYWYRQSLGQGLEFLIYFQGNSAPDKSGLPSDRFSAERTGGSVSTLTIQRTQQEDSAVYLCASSPGQHSGNTIYFGEGSWLTVV.

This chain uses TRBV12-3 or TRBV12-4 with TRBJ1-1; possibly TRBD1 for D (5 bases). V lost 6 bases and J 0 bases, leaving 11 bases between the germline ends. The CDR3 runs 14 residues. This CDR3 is CASSPGLMNTEAFF. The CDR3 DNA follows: TGTGCCAGCAGCCCGGGACTGATGAACACTGAAGCTTTCTTT.

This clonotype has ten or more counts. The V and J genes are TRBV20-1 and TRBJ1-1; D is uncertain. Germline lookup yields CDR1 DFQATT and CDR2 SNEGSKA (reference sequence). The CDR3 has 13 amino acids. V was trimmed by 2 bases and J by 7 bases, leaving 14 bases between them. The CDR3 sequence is CSARKRGLGEAFF. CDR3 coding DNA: TGCAGTGCTAGAAAGCGGGGTTTGGGTGAAGCTTTCTTT.

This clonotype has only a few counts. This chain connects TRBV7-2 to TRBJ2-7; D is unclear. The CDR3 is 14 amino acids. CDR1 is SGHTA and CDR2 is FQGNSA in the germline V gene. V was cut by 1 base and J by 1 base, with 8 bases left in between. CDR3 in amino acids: CASSLEFISYEQYF. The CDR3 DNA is TGTGCCAGCAGCTTAGAGTTCATTTCCTACGAGCAGTACTTC. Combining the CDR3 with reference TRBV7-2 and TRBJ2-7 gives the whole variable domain GAGVSQSPSNKVTEKGKDVELRCDPISGHTALYWYRQSLGQGLEFLIYFQGNSAPDKSGLPSDRFSAERTGGSVSTLTIQRTQQEDSAVYLCASSLEFISYEQYFGPGTRLTVT.

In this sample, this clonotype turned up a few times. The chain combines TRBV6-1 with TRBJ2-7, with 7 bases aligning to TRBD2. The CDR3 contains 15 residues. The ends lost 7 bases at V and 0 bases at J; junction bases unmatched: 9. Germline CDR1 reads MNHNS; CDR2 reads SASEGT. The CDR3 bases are TGTGCCAGCACAAGCGGGAAGGAGCTCTCCTACGAGCAGTACTTC. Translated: CASTSGKELSYEQYF.

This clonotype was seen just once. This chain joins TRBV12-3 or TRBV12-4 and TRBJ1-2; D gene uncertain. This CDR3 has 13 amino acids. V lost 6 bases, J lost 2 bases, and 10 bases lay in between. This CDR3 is CASSPASNYGYTF. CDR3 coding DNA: TGTGCCAGCAGCCCTGCAAGCAACTATGGCTACACCTTC.

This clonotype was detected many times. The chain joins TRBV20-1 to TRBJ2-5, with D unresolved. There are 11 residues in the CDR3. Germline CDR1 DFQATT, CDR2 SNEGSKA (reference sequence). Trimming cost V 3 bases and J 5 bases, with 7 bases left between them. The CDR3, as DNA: TGCAGTGCTAGCCTATGGGAGACCCAGTACTTC. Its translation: CSASLWETQYF.

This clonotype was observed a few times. The CDR3: CASSNGASNGELFF. The CDR3 nucleotides read TGTGCCAGCAGCAACGGGGCCTCCAACGGGGAGCTGTTTTTT. V gene TRBV12-3 or TRBV12-4 combines with J gene TRBJ2-2, with D perhaps assigned TRBD1 or TRBD2 (5 bases each). The CDR3 contains 14 residues. V lost 6 bases, J lost 7 bases, and 15 bases lay in between.

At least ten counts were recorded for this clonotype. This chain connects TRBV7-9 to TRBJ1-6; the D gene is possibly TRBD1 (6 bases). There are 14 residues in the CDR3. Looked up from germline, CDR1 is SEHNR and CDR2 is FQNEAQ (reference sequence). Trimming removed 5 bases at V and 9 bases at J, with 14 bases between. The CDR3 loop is CASSRTGIASPLHF. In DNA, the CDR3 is TGTGCCAGCAGCCGCACAGGGATTGCTTCACCCCTCCACTTT.

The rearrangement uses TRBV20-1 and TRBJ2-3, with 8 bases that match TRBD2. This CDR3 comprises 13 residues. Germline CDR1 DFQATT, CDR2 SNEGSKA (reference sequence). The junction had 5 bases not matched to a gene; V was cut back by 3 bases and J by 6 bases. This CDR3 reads CSASREGLDTQYF. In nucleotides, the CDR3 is TGCAGTGCTAGCCGGGAGGGCCTTGATACGCAGTATTTT.

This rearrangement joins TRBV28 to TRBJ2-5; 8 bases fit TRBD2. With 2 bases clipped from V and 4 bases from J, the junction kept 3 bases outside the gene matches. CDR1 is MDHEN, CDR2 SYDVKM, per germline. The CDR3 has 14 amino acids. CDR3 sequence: CASSLRGGGETQYF. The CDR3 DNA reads TGTGCCAGCAGTTTACGGGGGGGAGGAGAGACCCAGTACTTC.

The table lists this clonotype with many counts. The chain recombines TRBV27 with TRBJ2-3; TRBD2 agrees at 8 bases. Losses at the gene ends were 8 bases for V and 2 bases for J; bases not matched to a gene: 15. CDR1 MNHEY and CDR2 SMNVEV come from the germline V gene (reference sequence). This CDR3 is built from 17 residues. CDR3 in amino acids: CASLRKTGGANTDTQYF. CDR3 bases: TGTGCCAGCCTCCGAAAGACGGGAGGGGCAAACACAGATACGCAGTATTTT.

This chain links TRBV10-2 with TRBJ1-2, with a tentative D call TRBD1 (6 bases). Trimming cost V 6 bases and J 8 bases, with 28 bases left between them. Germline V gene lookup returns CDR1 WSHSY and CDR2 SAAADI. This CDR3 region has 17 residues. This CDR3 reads CASSRGADRLTIRGYTF. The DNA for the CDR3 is TGCGCCAGCAGCCGGGGGGCTGACAGGCTGACGATAAGGGGCTACACCTTC.

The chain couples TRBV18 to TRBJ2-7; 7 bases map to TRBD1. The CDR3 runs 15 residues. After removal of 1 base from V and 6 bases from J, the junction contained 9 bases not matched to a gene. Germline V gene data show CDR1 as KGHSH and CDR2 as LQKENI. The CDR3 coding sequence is TGTGCCAGCTCACCACGACAGGGCGCAGAGGGCGAGCAGTACTTC. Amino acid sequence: CASSPRQGAEGEQYF. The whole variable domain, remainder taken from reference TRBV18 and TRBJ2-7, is NAGVMQNPRHLVRRRGQEARLRCSPMKGHSHVYWYRQLPEEGLKFMVYLQKENIIDESGMPKERFSAEFPKEGPSILRIQQVVRGDSAAYFCASSPRQGAEGEQYFGPGTRLTVT.